The T cell receptor (beta chain) under discussion was sequenced for a study of blood T cell repertoires in COVID-19. Across the study: Spain, Italy and the United States supplied samples that represented acute and convalescent COVID-19.

The CDR3 has 11 residues. V dropped 4 bases and J dropped 6 bases, with 4 bases sitting between them. Per the germline V gene, CDR1 is SNHLY and CDR2 is FYNNEI. Using immunoSEQ multiplex PCR, the repertoire was profiled, and TCRdb retains in-frame clones only, with some absent. The sample shows fewer than 85,000 clones, roughly four fifths of them seen only once. Sequencing was done on a sample of peripheral blood. The receptor comes from a human donor in a cohort sampled during active COVID-19. V is TRBV2 and J is TRBJ1-5; D gene ambiguous. Here the CDR3 reads CASSAGQPQHF. CDR3 DNA: TGTGCCAGCAGTGCGGGTCAGCCCCAGCATTTT. Together with reference TRBV2 and TRBJ1-5, the CDR3 gives the full variable domain: EPEVTQTPSHQVTQMGQEVILRCVPISNHLYFYWYRQILGQKVEFLVSFYNNEISEKSEIFDDQFSVERPDGSNFTLKIRSTKLEDSAMYFCASSAGQPQHFGDGTRLSIL.